This T cell receptor (beta chain) was retrieved from a study of shared clonotypes between healthy human individuals. On this clone itself: Its cognate antigen is unknown. At the DNA level, this CDR3 is encoded by other sequences in the same sample as well.

Several immunoSEQ 96-well plates shared each subset's DNA, each plate a replicate. TCRdb's copy holds only in-frame clones and misses some; the assay was immunoSEQ multiplex PCR. Of around 500,000 clones in the sample, around 79% were seen once. V lost 2 bases to trimming and J lost 6 bases; unmatched junction nucleotides: 2. CDR3 length equals 14 residues. The germline CDR1 and CDR2 sequences are MDHEN and SYDVKM. There were no recent acute infections or vaccinations among the donors, who were healthy HIV-negative adults. Notes on the study in general: Measured sharing among donors was expected to vary with sequencing depth.

This TCR came from a woman aged 40 to 50 in good health. Some clones in this sample may be carry-over from other donors' samples. The chain combines TRBV28 with TRBJ2-1; 9 bases fit TRBD2. Sequenced: PBMCs. The CDR3: CASSLAGGFNEQFF. CDR3 DNA sequence: TGTGCCAGCAGTTTAGCGGGAGGGTTCAATGAGCAGTTCTTC.